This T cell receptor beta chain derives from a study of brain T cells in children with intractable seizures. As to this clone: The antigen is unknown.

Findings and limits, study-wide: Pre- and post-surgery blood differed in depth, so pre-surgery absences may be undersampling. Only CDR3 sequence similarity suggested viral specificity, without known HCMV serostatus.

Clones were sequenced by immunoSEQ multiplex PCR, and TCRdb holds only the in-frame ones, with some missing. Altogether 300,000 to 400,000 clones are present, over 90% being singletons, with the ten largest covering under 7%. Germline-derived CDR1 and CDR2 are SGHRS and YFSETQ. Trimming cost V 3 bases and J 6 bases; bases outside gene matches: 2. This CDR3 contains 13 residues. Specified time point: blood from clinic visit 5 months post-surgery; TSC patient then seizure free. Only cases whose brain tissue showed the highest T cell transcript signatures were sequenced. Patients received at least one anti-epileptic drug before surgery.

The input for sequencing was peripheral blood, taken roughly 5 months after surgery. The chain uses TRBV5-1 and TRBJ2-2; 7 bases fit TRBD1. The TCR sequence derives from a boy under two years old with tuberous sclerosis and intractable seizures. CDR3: CASSSGGPGELFF. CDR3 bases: TGCGCCAGCAGCTCAGGGGGTCCCGGGGAGCTGTTTTTT.